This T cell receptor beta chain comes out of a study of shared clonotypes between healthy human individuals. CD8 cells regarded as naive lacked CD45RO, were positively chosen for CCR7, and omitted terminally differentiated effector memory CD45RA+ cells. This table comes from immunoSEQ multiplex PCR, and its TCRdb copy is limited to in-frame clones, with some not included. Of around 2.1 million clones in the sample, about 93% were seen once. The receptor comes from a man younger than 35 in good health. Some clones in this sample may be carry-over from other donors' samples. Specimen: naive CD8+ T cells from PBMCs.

CDR3 in amino acids: CASSNSQGWAYNEQFF. CDR3 nucleotide sequence: TGTGCCAGTAGTAATTCACAGGGATGGGCCTACAATGAGCAGTTCTTC. The chain uses TRBV19 and TRBJ2-1; D may be TRBD1 (6 bases). This CDR3 is built from 16 residues. Germline CDR1 reads LNHDA; CDR2 reads SQIVND (reference sequence). The V and J ends lost 4 bases and 2 bases respectively, with 15 bases between them.